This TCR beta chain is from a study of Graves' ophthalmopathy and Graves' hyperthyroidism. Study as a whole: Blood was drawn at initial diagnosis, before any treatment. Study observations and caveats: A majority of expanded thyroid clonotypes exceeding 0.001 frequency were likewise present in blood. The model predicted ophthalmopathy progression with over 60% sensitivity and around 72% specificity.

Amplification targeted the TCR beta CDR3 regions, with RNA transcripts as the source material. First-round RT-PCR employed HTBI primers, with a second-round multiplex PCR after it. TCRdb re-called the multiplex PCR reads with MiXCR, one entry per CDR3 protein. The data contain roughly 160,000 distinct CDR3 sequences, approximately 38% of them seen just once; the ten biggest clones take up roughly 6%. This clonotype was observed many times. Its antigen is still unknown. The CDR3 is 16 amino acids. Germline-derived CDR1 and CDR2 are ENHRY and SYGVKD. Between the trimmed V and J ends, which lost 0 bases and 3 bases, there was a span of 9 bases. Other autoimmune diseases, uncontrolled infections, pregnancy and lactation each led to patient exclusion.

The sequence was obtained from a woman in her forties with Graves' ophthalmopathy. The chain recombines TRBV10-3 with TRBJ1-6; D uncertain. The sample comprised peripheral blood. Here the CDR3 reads CAISESAPVYNSPLHF. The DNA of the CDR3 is TGTGCCATCAGTGAGTCGGCTCCTGTCTATAATTCACCCCTCCACTTT.